This entry features one T cell receptor (beta chain) sequence. Its antigen remains unidentified. No much larger clone exists at a distance of one base, and base qualities are not known. The entry originates in a study of OX40 agonist ivuxolimab in advanced cancers. Looking at the study overall: Ivuxolimab was a fully human IgG2 agonistic monoclonal antibody targeting the costimulatory receptor OX40 (CD134). Of the approximately 50 dose-escalation patients, hepatocellular carcinoma was present in about 20, melanoma in approximately 15, renal cell carcinoma in 9 and head and neck cancer in 9. The paper reports the monotherapy dose-escalation portion (N of about 52 patients) of the phase I ivuxolimab trial. Peripheral TCRbeta sequencing was intended to test whether TCR sequence diversity was altered and clonal T-cell expansion was caused by ivuxolimab. The dose-escalation cohort was around 84% male with a mean age of roughly 60 years, ranging from roughly 23 to 85. Partial responses occurred in three dose-escalation patients: two with cutaneous melanoma and one with hepatocellular carcinoma. Intravenous ivuxolimab was administered to patients every 2 weeks at six dose levels: 0.01, 0.1, 0.3, 1.5, 3 and 10 mg/kg. Patients were allowed to have had prior anti-PD-1, anti-PD-L1 or anti-CTLA-4 therapy, and approximately 40% of the dose-escalation patients had previously received checkpoint inhibitors.

Findings and caveats that apply to the study as a whole: In partial responders in the 0.1-3.0 mg/kg groups, normalized peripheral clonal expansion was found to be among the lowest, especially among CD8+ T cells. Low levels of normalized T-cell clonal expansion were also seen in some nonresponding patients. After ivuxolimab, more expanded clones were found on average in CD8+ T cells than in CD4+ T cells. At doses from 0.1 to 3.0 mg/kg, clonal expansion was seen in both CD4+ and CD8+ blood T cells between baseline and week 6. Which antigens the clonally expanded peripheral T cells were specific for was not determined.

Looking up the germline V gene yields CDR1 SNHLY and CDR2 FYNNEI. Trimming removed 9 bases from V and 4 bases from J, leaving 12 bases between the germline ends. The CDR3 starts with the cysteine, ends with the phenylalanine, and has 12 residues. Just CDR3 DNA is preserved here, 36 bases in frame from base 1. The trial excluded patients who had a history of autoimmune disease or were on systemic immunosuppression. Peripheral blood for TCR sequencing was drawn from every dose cohort at baseline, at cycle 4 day 1 and at cycle 7 day 1. The samples were drawn from a first-in-human, open-label, multicenter phase I dose-escalation trial of ivuxolimab. The trial enrolled adults with locally advanced or metastatic head and neck squamous cell, hepatocellular, melanoma or renal cell carcinoma. Before TCR sequencing, CD4+ and CD8+ T cells were separately sorted from peripheral blood. To sequence the TCRbeta CDR3 region, genomic DNA was isolated from the sorted cells. The immunoSEQ Assay was used for sequencing of TCRbeta CDR3 regions. The clones in this table, taken by TCRdb from immuneACCESS, are in-frame only. Not every clone is retained; where verified, under half of the shortfall comes from an unresolved V gene, and the cause of the rest is unknown. This sample comprises about 50,000 clones, 85% to 95% of them detected only once. Of the sample, over 20% falls within the top ten clones.

This TCR came from an adult with an advanced solid tumor such as melanoma, head and neck, liver or kidney cancer. Sequences were derived from CD4+ or CD8+ T cells sorted from blood, sampled in a trial of the OX40 agonist ivuxolimab. The chain uses TRBV2 and TRBJ1-2, with TRBD1 as a weak D call on 5 bases. CDR3 loop: CASPIGAYGYTF. Read as DNA, the sequence is TGTGCCAGTCCAATTGGGGCCTATGGCTACACCTTC. The reference TRBV2 and TRBJ1-2 proteins fill in what lies around the CDR3, so the full variable domain reads EPEVTQTPSHQVTQMGQEVILRCVPISNHLYFYWYRQILGQKVEFLVSFYNNEISEKSEIFDDQFSVERPDGSNFTLKIRSTKLEDSAMYFCASPIGAYGYTFGSGTRLTVV.